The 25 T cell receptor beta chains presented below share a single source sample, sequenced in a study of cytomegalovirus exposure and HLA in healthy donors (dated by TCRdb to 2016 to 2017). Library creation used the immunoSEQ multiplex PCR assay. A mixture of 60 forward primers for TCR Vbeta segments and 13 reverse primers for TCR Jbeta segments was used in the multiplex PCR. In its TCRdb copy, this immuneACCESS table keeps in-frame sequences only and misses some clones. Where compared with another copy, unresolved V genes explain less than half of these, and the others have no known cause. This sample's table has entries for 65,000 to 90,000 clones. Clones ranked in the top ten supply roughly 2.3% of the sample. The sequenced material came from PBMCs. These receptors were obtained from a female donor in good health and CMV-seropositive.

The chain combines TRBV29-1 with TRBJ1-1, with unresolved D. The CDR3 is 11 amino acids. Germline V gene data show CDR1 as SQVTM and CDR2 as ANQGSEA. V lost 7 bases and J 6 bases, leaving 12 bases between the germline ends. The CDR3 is CSAHAGAEAFF. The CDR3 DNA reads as TGCAGCGCTCACGCCGGGGCTGAAGCTTTCTTT.

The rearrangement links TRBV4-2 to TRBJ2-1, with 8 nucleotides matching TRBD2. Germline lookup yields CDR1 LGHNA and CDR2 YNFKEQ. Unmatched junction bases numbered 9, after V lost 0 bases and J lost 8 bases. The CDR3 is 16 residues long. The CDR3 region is CASSQEGSGGAYEQFF. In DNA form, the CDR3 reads TGTGCCAGCAGCCAAGAAGGAAGCGGGGGAGCGTATGAGCAGTTCTTC.

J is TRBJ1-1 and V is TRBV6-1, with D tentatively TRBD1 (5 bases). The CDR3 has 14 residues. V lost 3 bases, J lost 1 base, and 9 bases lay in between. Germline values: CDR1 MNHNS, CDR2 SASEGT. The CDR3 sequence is CASSDQGGNTEAFF. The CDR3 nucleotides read TGTGCCAGCAGTGACCAGGGAGGGAACACTGAAGCTTTCTTT.

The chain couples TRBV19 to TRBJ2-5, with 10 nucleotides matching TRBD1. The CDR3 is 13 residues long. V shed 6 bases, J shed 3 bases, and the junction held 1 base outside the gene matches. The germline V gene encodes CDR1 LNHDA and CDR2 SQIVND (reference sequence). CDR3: CASRDRGKETQYF. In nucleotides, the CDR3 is TGTGCCAGTAGGGACAGGGGGAAAGAGACCCAGTACTTC.

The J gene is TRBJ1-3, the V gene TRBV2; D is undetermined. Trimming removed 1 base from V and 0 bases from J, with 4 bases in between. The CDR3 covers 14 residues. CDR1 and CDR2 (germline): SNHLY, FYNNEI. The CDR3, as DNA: TGTGCCAGCAGTGAAGGGAGCTCTGGAAACACCATATATTTT. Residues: CASSEGSSGNTIYF.

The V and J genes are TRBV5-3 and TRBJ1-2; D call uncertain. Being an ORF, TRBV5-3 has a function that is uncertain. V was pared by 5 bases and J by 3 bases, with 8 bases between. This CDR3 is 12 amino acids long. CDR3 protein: CARSLCDYGYTF. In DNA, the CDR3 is TGTGCCAGAAGTTTATGCGACTATGGCTACACCTTC.

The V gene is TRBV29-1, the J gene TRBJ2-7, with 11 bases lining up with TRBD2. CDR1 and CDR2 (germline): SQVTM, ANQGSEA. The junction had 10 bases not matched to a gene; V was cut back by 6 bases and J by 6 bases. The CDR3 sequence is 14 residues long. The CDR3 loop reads CSVNLAGGPLEQYF. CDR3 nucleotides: TGCAGCGTAAATTTAGCGGGAGGGCCCCTCGAGCAGTACTTC.

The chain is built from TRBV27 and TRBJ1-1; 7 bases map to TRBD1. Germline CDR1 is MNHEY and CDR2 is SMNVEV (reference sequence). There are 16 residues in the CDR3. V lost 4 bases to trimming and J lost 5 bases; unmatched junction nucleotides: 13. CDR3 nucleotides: TGTGCCAGCAGTTCCACCACGGCGACAGGGCGGACTGAAGCTTTCTTT. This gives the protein CASSSTTATGRTEAFF.

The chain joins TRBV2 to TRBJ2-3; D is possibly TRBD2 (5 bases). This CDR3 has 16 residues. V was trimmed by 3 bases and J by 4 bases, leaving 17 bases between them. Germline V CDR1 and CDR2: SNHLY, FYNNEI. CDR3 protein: CASSEVAGSVADTQYF. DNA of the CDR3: TGTGCCAGCAGTGAGGTGGCGGGTAGTGTTGCAGATACGCAGTATTTT.

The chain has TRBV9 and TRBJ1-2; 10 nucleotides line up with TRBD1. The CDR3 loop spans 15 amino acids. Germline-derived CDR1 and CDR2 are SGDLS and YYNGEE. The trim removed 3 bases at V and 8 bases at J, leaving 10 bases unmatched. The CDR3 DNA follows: TGTGCCAGCAGCGGGGGGGACAGGGGAACGGGCGGCTACACCTTC. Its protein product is CASSGGDRGTGGYTF. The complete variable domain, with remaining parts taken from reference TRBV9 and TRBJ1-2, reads DSGVTQTPKHLITATGQRVTLRCSPRSGDLSVYWYQQSLDQGLQFLIQYYNGEERAKGNILERFSAQQFPDLHSELNLSSLELGDSALYFCASSGGDRGTGGYTFGSGTRLTVV.

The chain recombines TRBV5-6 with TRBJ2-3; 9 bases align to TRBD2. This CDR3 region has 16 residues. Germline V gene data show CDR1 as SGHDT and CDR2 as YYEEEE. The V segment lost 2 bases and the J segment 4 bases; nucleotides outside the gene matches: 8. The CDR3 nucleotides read TGTGCCAGCAGCTTTGCGCGCGGGGGGGCCGCAGATACGCAGTATTTT. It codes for CASSFARGGAADTQYF.

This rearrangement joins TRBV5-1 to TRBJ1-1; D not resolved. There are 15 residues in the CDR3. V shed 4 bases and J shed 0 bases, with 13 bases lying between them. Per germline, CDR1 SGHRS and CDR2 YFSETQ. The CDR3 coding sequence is TGCGCCAGCAGCACCCAGGTCGGGGTGAACACTGAAGCTTTCTTT. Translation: CASSTQVGVNTEAFF.

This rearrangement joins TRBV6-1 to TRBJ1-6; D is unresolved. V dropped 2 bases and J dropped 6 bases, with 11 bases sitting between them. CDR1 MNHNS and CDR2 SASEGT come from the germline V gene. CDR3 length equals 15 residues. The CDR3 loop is CASSEFGQVNSPLHF. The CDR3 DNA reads TGTGCCAGCAGTGAATTTGGGCAGGTTAATTCACCCCTCCACTTT.

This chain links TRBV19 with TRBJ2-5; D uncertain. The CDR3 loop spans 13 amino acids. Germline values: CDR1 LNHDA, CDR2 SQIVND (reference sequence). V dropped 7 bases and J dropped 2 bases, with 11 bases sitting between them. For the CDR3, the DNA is TGTGCCAGTAAAATCCGCGGACAAGAGACCCAGTACTTC. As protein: CASKIRGQETQYF.

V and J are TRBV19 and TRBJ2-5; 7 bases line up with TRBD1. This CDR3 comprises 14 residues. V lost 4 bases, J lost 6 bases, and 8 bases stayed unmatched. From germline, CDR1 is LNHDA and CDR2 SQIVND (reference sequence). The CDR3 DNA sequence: TGTGCCAGTAGTAGAGGACAGGATCAAAAGACCCAGTACTTC. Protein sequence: CASSRGQDQKTQYF.

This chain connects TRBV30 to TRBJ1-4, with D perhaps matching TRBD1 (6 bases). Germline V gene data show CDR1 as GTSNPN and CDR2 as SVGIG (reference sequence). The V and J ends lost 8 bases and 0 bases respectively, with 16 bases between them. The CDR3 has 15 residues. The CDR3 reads CAGTRRQATNEKLFF. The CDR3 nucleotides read TGTGCCGGGACCCGACGACAGGCAACTAATGAAAAACTGTTTTTT.

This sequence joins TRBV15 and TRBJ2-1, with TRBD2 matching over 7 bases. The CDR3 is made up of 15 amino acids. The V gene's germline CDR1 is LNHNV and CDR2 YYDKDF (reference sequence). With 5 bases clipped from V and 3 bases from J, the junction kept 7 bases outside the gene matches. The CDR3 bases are TGTGCCACCAGCTCCGGGACTACGGTCTACAATGAGCAGTTCTTC. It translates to CATSSGTTVYNEQFF.

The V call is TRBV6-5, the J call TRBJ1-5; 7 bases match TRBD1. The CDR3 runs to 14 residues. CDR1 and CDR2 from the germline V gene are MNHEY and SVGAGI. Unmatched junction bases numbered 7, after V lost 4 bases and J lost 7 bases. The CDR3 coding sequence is TGTGCCAGCAGTTCGACAGGGATGGGGCAGCCCCAGCATTTT. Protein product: CASSSTGMGQPQHF.

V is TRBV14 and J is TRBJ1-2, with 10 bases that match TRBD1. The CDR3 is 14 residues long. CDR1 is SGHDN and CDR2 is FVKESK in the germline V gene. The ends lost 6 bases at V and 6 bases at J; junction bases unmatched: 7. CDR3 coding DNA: TGTGCCAGCAGGCATTCCGGGACAGGGGATGGCTACACCTTC. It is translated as CASRHSGTGDGYTF.

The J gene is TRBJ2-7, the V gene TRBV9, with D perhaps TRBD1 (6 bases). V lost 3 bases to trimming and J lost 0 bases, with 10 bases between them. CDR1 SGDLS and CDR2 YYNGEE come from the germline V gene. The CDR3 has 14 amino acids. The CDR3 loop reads CASSETGNSYEQYF. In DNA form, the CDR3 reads TGTGCCAGCAGCGAAACAGGGAACTCCTACGAGCAGTACTTC. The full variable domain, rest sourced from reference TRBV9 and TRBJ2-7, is DSGVTQTPKHLITATGQRVTLRCSPRSGDLSVYWYQQSLDQGLQFLIQYYNGEERAKGNILERFSAQQFPDLHSELNLSSLELGDSALYFCASSETGNSYEQYFGPGTRLTVT.

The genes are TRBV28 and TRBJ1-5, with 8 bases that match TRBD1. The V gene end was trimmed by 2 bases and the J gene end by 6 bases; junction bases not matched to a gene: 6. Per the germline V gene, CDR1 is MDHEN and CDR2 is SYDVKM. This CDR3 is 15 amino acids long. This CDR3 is CASSLTPGGLQPQHF. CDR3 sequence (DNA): TGTGCCAGCAGTTTAACGCCAGGGGGCCTTCAGCCCCAGCATTTT.

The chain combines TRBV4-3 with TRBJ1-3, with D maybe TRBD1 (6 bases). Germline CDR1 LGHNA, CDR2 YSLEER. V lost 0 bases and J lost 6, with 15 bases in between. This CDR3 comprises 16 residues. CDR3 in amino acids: CASSQDLQGPQNTIYF. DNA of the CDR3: TGCGCCAGCAGCCAAGATTTACAGGGCCCCCAAAACACCATATATTTT.

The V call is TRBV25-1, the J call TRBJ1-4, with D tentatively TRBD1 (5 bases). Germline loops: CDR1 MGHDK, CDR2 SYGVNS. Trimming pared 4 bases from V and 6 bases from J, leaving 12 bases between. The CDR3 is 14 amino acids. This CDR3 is CASSVGRRDEKLFF. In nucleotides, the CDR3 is TGTGCCAGCAGTGTAGGTCGCAGGGATGAAAAACTGTTTTTT.

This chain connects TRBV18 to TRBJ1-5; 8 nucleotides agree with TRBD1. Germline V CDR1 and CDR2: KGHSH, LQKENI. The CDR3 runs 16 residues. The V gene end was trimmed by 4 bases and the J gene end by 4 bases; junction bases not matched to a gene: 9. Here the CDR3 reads CASSLMDRAVNQPQHF. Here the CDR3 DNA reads TGTGCCAGCTCACTCATGGACAGGGCCGTTAATCAGCCCCAGCATTTT.

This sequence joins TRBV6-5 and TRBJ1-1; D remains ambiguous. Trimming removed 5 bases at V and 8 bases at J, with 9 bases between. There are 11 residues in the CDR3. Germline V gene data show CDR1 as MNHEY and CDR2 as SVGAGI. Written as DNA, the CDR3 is TGTGCCAGCAGTGCGGGCGGGGAAGCTTTCTTT. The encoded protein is CASSAGGEAFF.